The entry that follows covers one T cell receptor (beta chain) sequence. There is no known antigen for this receptor. No much larger clone is present one base from it, and per-base qualities are unavailable. Whole blood was collected in K2EDTA tubes by collaborating institutions according to the institutions' own protocols. For TCRbeta analysis, collaborator samples were shipped as frozen whole blood, as isolated PBMCs, or as DNA extracted from either sample type. CDR1 and CDR2 are read off the germline V gene as MGHRA and YSYEKL. From the cysteine up to the phenylalanine, the CDR3 has a length of 14 residues. This entry keeps only the CDR3 DNA: 42 bases, framed from base 1. V gives up 5 bases and J gives up 3 bases, and the segment between their germline ends measures 13 bases. The immunoSEQ Assay, a bias-controlled multiplex PCR, was used to amplify TCRbeta CDR3 regions from genomic DNA. Concerning the study's data processing: Within the assay, amplification of reference gene primers was used to estimate how many nucleated cells each sample contained. To quantify the absolute abundance of each unique TCRbeta CDR3 rearrangement, sequence reads were collapsed and filtered. For each sample, productive Simpson clonality was calculated by taking the square root of Simpson's diversity index across productive rearrangements. TCRdb took over this immuneACCESS table, retaining in-frame rearrangements with V and J assigned. Such tables are incomplete; in checked studies, under half of the missing clones stem from an unresolved V gene, and the remainder is unexplained. D and trimming were read from the DNA, whereas the V and J calls and clone size are those reported in that table. The sample table records approximately 280,000 clones; approximately 90% of these occur just once. Approximately 12% of the sample comes from the top ten.

These data come from a study of blood T cell repertoires in COVID-19 (dated by TCRdb to the early 2020s). Describing the broader study: Collaborator samples came from the United States, Italy and Spain and covered acute and convalescent phases of COVID-19. Subjects who had been exposed to COVID-19, were actively infected with it, or had recovered from it provided the deeply sampled blood TCRbeta repertoires that made up the dataset. The samples were drawn from two sources: the first 160 participants of the ongoing ImmuneRACE study, and over 1,000 subjects contributed by 6 global collaborators. Where HLA class I and class II types were available, the types were taken from metadata supplied by the sample provider, not from assay-based typing. Nearly every sample came with metadata listing a de-identified subject ID, COVID-19 status, age in years and sex. The material from the prospective study consisted of cDNA or gDNA derived from T cells, B-cell-depleted T cells, or PBMCs. The repertoires were released in a freely available public database meant as a resource for research on the immune response to SARS-CoV-2. Here is what the overall study found, with its caveats: Clinical and demographic metadata were provided uncurated, with the amount varying by source and participant.

Sample: peripheral blood. This clonotype was obtained from a woman aged 60-75 years with acute or convalescent COVID-19. The rearranged segments are TRBV4-1 and TRBJ1-2; TRBD1 could be the D gene, as 5 bases match. The bases are TGCGCCAGCAGCAGGGGAGGGGAAGACTATGGCTACACCTTC. Protein translation: CASSRGGEDYGYTF.